Below, 26 T cell receptor beta chains from the same sample are listed, as sequenced in a study of early T cells in non-severe SARS-CoV-2 infection. TCRdb re-derived calls from the 5' RACE reads in MiXCR, one entry per CDR3 protein. In the table there are roughly 93,000 distinct CDR3 sequences, 11% of which are singletons. The sequencing sample was made of whole blood. The source of these receptors is an adult who was a healthcare worker with PCR-confirmed SARS-CoV-2 infection or an uninfected control (not recorded which).

This clonotype was seen many times. This sequence joins TRBV5-1 and TRBJ2-3; D possibly corresponds to TRBD2 (6 bases). The V gene's germline CDR1 is SGHRS and CDR2 YFSETQ. V lost 0 bases, J lost 0 bases, and 8 bases lay in between. The CDR3 contains 15 residues. The CDR3 region is CASSLGGTSTDTQYF. The CDR3 coding sequence is TGCGCCAGCAGCTTGGGGGGGACTAGCACAGATACGCAGTATTTT.

The gene calls are TRBV13 and TRBJ2-6, with a possible D match to TRBD2 (5 bases). CDR1 is PRHDT and CDR2 is FYEKMQ in the germline V gene (reference sequence). The CDR3 covers 16 residues. V was clipped by 2 bases and J by 4 bases, with 12 bases between them. The CDR3 DNA sequence: TGTGCCAGCAGCTTACCCGGGTCGGGAGGGGCCAACGTCCTGACTTTC. Protein: CASSLPGSGGANVLTF.

The chain has TRBV5-1 and TRBJ2-1; a weak D match, TRBD2 (6 bases). V gave up 3 bases and J gave up 10 bases, with 23 bases separating them. The germline V gene encodes CDR1 SGHRS and CDR2 YFSETQ. The CDR3 length is 16 residues. In DNA, the CDR3 is TGCGCCAGCAGCTCCGCCTCGACTAGTCTTGCTTCCGAGCAGTTCTTC. This translates into CASSSASTSLASEQFF.

The chain joins TRBV9 to TRBJ1-4, with 7 bases identical to TRBD1. The CDR3 is 14 amino acids. Germline assignment: CDR1 SGDLS and CDR2 YYNGEE. Unmatched junction bases numbered 8, after V lost 4 bases and J lost 8 bases. This CDR3 is CASSQKTGKEKLFF. In DNA, the CDR3 is TGTGCCAGCAGCCAAAAGACAGGGAAGGAAAAACTGTTTTTT.

The table lists this clonotype with many counts. The gene calls are TRBV29-1 and TRBJ2-2; weak D call: TRBD2 (6 bases). The ends were cut back, 3 bases at V and 7 bases at J, with 12 bases in the middle. This CDR3 comprises 13 residues. CDR1 is SQVTM and CDR2 is ANQGSEA in the germline V gene. In DNA form, the CDR3 reads TGCAGCGTTGATTGGGGGGTCGGCGGGGAGCTGTTTTTT. This encodes CSVDWGVGGELFF.

There are a few counts of this clonotype. The V gene is TRBV12-3 or TRBV12-4, the J gene TRBJ1-1; no clear D gene. This CDR3 region has 11 residues. V was cut by 6 bases and J by 12 bases, with 14 bases left in between. The CDR3 nucleotides read TGTGCCAGCAGCTACCATCGGACGACTTTCTTT. Encoded protein: CASSYHRTTFF.

In its sample, this clonotype was seen many times. V gene TRBV12-5 combines with J gene TRBJ2-1; D gene unclear. The V gene lost 5 bases and the J gene lost 3 bases, with 5 bases spanning the gap. This CDR3 contains 12 residues. From germline, CDR1 is LGHNT and CDR2 FRNRAP. The CDR3 DNA sequence: TGTGCTAGTGGTAGACACTACAATGAGCAGTTCTTC. It specifies CASGRHYNEQFF.

This clonotype showed up just a few times. V is TRBV20-1 and J is TRBJ1-2; a possible D gene is TRBD1 (5 bases). This CDR3 spans 10 amino acids. V was trimmed by 5 bases and J by 6 bases, leaving 7 bases between them. Germline assignment: CDR1 DFQATT and CDR2 SNEGSKA (reference sequence). CDR3: CSAQTDGYTF. The CDR3, as DNA: TGCAGTGCTCAGACAGATGGCTACACCTTC.

This clonotype has more than one count but fewer than ten. V usage is TRBV20-1 and J usage is TRBJ1-2; no firm D call. This CDR3 has 15 amino acids. Germline V gene sequence: CDR1 DFQATT, CDR2 SNEGSKA (reference sequence). The V end lost 0 bases, the J end lost 4 bases, and 15 bases lay between the germline ends. CDR3 bases: TGCAGTGCTAGAGATAAGGTCGGCAGCCTCTATGGCTACACCTTC. Encoded protein: CSARDKVGSLYGYTF.

This clonotype has a count of ten or more. J is TRBJ2-1 and V is TRBV6-5; D is unresolved. The germline V gene encodes CDR1 MNHEY and CDR2 SVGAGI. This CDR3 region has 13 residues. Trimming took 2 bases from V and 4 from J, leaving 6 bases between them. The CDR3 DNA follows: TGTGCCAGCAGTTACGATAATTACAATGAGCAGTTCTTC. Its translation is CASSYDNYNEQFF.

This clonotype was observed a handful of times. The V call is TRBV7-9, the J call TRBJ2-7; 7 nucleotides match TRBD2. Germline loops: CDR1 SEHNR, CDR2 FQNEAQ (reference sequence). The V and J ends lost 5 bases and 6 bases, in that order; junction bases with no gene match: 10. There are 14 residues in the CDR3. For the CDR3, the DNA is TGTGCCAGCAGCCAACCTGGGGCGGGGGTCGAGCAGTACTTC. Translation gives CASSQPGAGVEQYF.

This clonotype turned up a few times. The chain joins TRBV7-6 to TRBJ1-6; D perhaps matches TRBD1 (5 bases). The CDR3 runs 14 residues. V was pared by 5 bases and J by 9 bases, with 14 bases between. Germline V gene lookup returns CDR1 SGHVS and CDR2 FNYEAQ. The CDR3 nucleotides are TGTGCCAGCAGCCTGTCGGGACTTGGTTCACCCCTCCACTTT. This codes for CASSLSGLGSPLHF.

Only a few counts were recorded for this clonotype. This sequence joins TRBV9 and TRBJ1-2; D gene unclear. This CDR3 contains 13 residues. Per the germline V gene, CDR1 is SGDLS and CDR2 is YYNGEE. Between the trimmed V and J ends, which lost 2 bases and 4 bases, there was a span of 9 bases. CDR3 sequence reads: CASSVGNSYGYTF. The CDR3 DNA reads as TGTGCCAGCAGCGTGGGGAATAGCTATGGCTACACCTTC.

This clonotype was seen a handful of times. The V call is TRBV29-1, the J call TRBJ1-1; tentative D call: TRBD1 (6 bases). Germline CDR1 and CDR2: SQVTM and ANQGSEA. Between the trimmed V and J ends, which lost 5 bases and 0 bases, there was a span of 13 bases. This CDR3 contains 14 residues. As DNA, the CDR3 is TGCAGCGTTCGCCCAGCAGGGGTGAACACTGAAGCTTTCTTT. It codes for CSVRPAGVNTEAFF.

This clonotype was detected many times. This chain joins TRBV5-1 and TRBJ2-7; D call uncertain. With 0 bases removed from V and 4 bases from J, the gap between germline ends came to 8 bases. The CDR3 loop spans 13 amino acids. CDR1 is SGHRS, CDR2 YFSETQ, per germline. CDR3 bases: TGCGCCAGCAGCTTGGAGACAAGGTACGAGCAGTACTTC. Its translation is CASSLETRYEQYF. The variable domain in full, with the rest retrieved from reference TRBV5-1 and TRBJ2-7, is KAGVTQTPRYLIKTRGQQVTLSCSPISGHRSVSWYQQTPGQGLQFLFEYFSETQRNKGNFPGRFSGRQFSNSRSEMNVSTLELGDSALYLCASSLETRYEQYFGPGTRLTVT.

There are many counts of this clonotype. The V and J genes are TRBV11-2 and TRBJ2-5, with D possibly TRBD2 on 6 matching bases. Trimming removed 3 bases from V and 2 bases from J, with 10 bases in between. The germline gives CDR1 SGHAT, CDR2 FQNNGV. The length of the CDR3 is 14 residues. In nucleotides, the CDR3 is TGTGCCAGCAGCTTTCGGGAGATTCAAGAGACCCAGTACTTC. It codes for CASSFREIQETQYF.

The J gene is TRBJ2-2, the V gene TRBV9; D remains ambiguous. CDR1 is SGDLS and CDR2 is YYNGEE in the germline V gene. CDR3 length: 11 residues. Trimming shortened V by 0 bases and J by 6 bases, and 0 bases separated the two germline ends. The CDR3 coding sequence is TGTGCCAGCAGCGTAGCCGGGGAGCTGTTTTTT. Its translation: CASSVAGELFF.

The sample holds many counts of this clonotype. The chain recombines TRBV5-5 with TRBJ2-7, with a possible D match to TRBD2 (6 bases). Trimming took off 3 bases at V and 1 base at J, with 14 bases between the two ends. Germline CDR1 is SGHKS and CDR2 is YYEKEE (reference sequence). The CDR3 spans 15 residues. CDR3 in amino acids: CASSSPEGTSYEQYF. CDR3 bases: TGTGCCAGCAGCTCTCCAGAGGGGACTTCCTACGAGCAGTACTTC.

The CDR3 region has the DNA TGCAGCGTTGAAAGCGGGGCCTCCTACGAGCAGTACTTC. Its translation: CSVESGASYEQYF. The genes are TRBV29-1 and TRBJ2-7, with 7 positions matching TRBD2. Looked up from germline, CDR1 is SQVTM and CDR2 is ANQGSEA. The CDR3 is made up of 13 amino acids. After removal of 2 bases from V and 0 bases from J, the junction contained 1 base not matched to a gene.

This clonotype occurred many times. The chain links TRBV29-1 to TRBJ2-7; D possibly uses TRBD1 or TRBD2 (5 bases each). The CDR3 contains 14 residues. Germline loops: CDR1 SQVTM, CDR2 ANQGSEA. V gave up 4 bases and J gave up 0 bases, with 13 bases separating them. DNA for the CDR3: TGCAGCGTTGGTCCCCGGGACGGCTCCTACGAGCAGTACTTC. Its translation: CSVGPRDGSYEQYF.

This sequence joins TRBV9 and TRBJ1-1; D not resolved. Trimming left V 4 bases short and J 1 base short, with 17 bases between. Germline-derived CDR1 and CDR2 are SGDLS and YYNGEE. The CDR3 totals 16 residues. CDR3 sequence: CASSSLPTAPNTEAFF. The CDR3 nucleotides read TGTGCCAGCAGCTCCCTTCCGACGGCGCCGAACACTGAAGCTTTCTTT.

This clonotype was counted ten times or more. The gene calls are TRBV5-8 and TRBJ2-2; possible D gene TRBD2, 6 bases. The CDR3 runs to 15 residues. Trimming stripped 4 bases from V and 3 bases from J, with 13 bases between. Germline values: CDR1 SGHTS, CDR2 YDEGEE. The CDR3 here is CASSRDGGYTGELFF. The CDR3 DNA follows: TGTGCCAGCAGCCGGGACGGGGGATACACCGGGGAGCTGTTTTTT.

This clonotype was seen repeatedly, ten times or more. The V and J genes are TRBV29-1 and TRBJ2-1, with D possibly TRBD1 on 5 matching bases. The CDR3 is 11 residues long. Trimming removed 8 bases from V and 10 bases from J, with 15 bases in between. Germline V gene data show CDR1 as SQVTM and CDR2 as ANQGSEA. The DNA of the CDR3 is TGCAGCATGTTCAGGGTCGGCGAGCAGTTCTTC. This translates into CSMFRVGEQFF.

This clonotype was observed a few times. The chain has TRBV20-1 and TRBJ2-2; D gene unclear. This CDR3 has 14 residues. V lost 2 bases and J 4 bases, leaving 11 bases between the germline ends. Looked up from germline, CDR1 is DFQATT and CDR2 is SNEGSKA (reference sequence). Written as DNA, the CDR3 is TGCAGTGCTAGATCTGCAAGGAGCACCGGGGAGCTGTTTTTT. It is translated as CSARSARSTGELFF.

This clonotype was detected many times. This chain uses TRBV11-2 with TRBJ2-7; possibly TRBD2 for D (5 bases). This CDR3 has 12 residues. The V end was cut by 5 bases, the J end by 3 bases, with 8 bases between. Per germline, CDR1 SGHAT and CDR2 FQNNGV. CDR3 DNA: TGTGCCAGCAGCCCCAGCGGCTACGAGCAGTACTTC. It translates to CASSPSGYEQYF.

The V and J genes are TRBV5-1 and TRBJ1-1; D remains ambiguous. The germline V gene encodes CDR1 SGHRS and CDR2 YFSETQ. The CDR3 totals 14 residues. Trimming pared 1 base from V and 5 bases from J, leaving 12 bases between. In DNA, the CDR3 is TGCGCCAGCAGCTTGCAAGTGGGTGTAACTGAAGCTTTCTTT. Translating it yields CASSLQVGVTEAFF.